What follows is one T cell receptor beta chain and its context. Its specific antigen is unknown. Base quality data are lacking; no much larger clone is found one base away. The sample comes from a study of cytomegalovirus exposure and HLA in healthy donors listed by TCRdb under 2017. Context from the whole study: In an earlier analysis of 587 of the donors, 250 to 350 Gb of sequence data and 117 million unique TCR beta sequences from about 180 million T cells were reported. An early release that covered more than 550 HLA-typed donors contained 250 to 350 gigabases of sequencing data and 65 million to 100 million unique TCR sequences. Of the 300 to 500 genotyped donors, 65% to 90% were placed in the genetic ancestry cluster associated with self-reported Caucasian donors. The study aimed to test whether signatures of past pathogen exposure could be identified by cataloging public T cell receptors. Using immunosequencing, the study profiled T cell repertoires from about 610 subjects and related those repertoires to cytomegalovirus serostatus. Along with the roughly 710-subject first cohort, a separate validation cohort of over a hundred different subjects was used. The study combined high-throughput TCR immunosequencing, statistical association of individual TCRs with disease status, and machine learning to predict cytomegalovirus infection status. To study patterns of TCR occurrence, a later analysis re-analyzed previously published TCR beta repertoires from 550 to 800 donors and added high-resolution HLA genotyping. The later analysis used no new phenotypic data to find candidate immune exposures, relying instead on TCR beta sequences and their occurrence across donors. To decide whether each TCR beta V gene segment behaved as functional or pseudogenic, an earlier analysis of fewer than 750 of the donors relied on high-throughput TCR beta sequencing. Alongside the repertoire data, information on donor age, sex, ethnicity and CMV serostatus was compiled. A later genetic analysis used genome-wide SNP genotypes for 398 of the 666 donors, treating that subset as a discovery cohort. Every discovery cohort repertoire had been produced on one sequencing platform. HLA typing covered class I and class II loci at four-digit resolution. Typing coverage varied by locus: roughly 620-630 donors for A, B, C, DRB1 and DQB1; approximately 560 for DQA1; about 590 for DPA1; fewer than 480 for DPB1. Five DR-DQ haplotypes were treated as single units for association and clustering because of strong linkage in the cohort. On average, about 200,000 unique TCR beta nucleotide sequences were sequenced per donor among more than 350 genotyped donors of the cohort, with 15% to 20% of those sequences being non-productive. The paper as a whole reports these results and caveats: The study gave a list of over 150 TCR beta chains associated with cytomegalovirus. V-gene and J-gene trimming of TCR beta chains was associated with a missense DCLRE1C variant in a later genetic analysis, and the association was replicated in an independent cohort. Linkage disequilibrium might explain the correlated functional status among segregating V segments, but an unknown experimental factor could not be excluded. Presence/absence analyses assumed roughly uniform sequencing depth across donors, an assumption that may not hold. According to a later analysis, parvovirus B19, influenza, CMV and Epstein-Barr virus appeared linked to several top co-occurrence clusters. A further reported finding was that TCR beta sequences accurately predicted the HLA-A and HLA-B alleles for most subjects in the first cohort. A later genetic analysis reported fewer N-insertions in productive TCRs among donors in an Asian-associated ancestry cluster than the roughly 700-donor mean. Assigning TCR associations to individual alleles was difficult when HLA alleles, especially DR and DQ, strongly co-occurred. A later analysis found that HLA-associated TCR beta chains were more clonally expanded and had lower generation probabilities than equally common non-associated chains. According to the authors, the approach could potentially be generalized to other disease states and immunological phenotypes. A later analysis associated 16,951 TCR beta sequences with specific HLA alleles at a false discovery rate of 0.05. Approximately 16 rarely observed V segments, including chromosome 9 orphons, were excluded from the earlier analysis of almost 600 of the donors because counts were too low. CMV serostatus was the only immune exposure information available for the cohort. Three of the identified cytomegalovirus-associated TCR beta chains were confirmed in vitro to be specific for cytomegalovirus antigens. Some IMGT-functional V segments, including TRBV6-2 and TRBV6-3, could not be told apart with the 87-base-pair reads, so those segments were excluded. According to a later analysis, TCR association rates differed among HLA loci, with DRB1 alleles showing the most associated TCRs and HLA-C alleles showing the fewest. Broadly in line with IMGT annotations, most TCR beta V segments showed up in productive rearrangements about 87% or about 30% of the time in an earlier analysis of several hundred of the donors. The classifier was reported to diagnose cytomegalovirus status with high specificity and sensitivity in both the original cohort and the validation cohort. The cohort was sequenced for TCR beta chains only, and without alpha or paired-chain data the features that could be detected were limited. HLA typing was unavailable for some donors at each locus, so association tests used only the typed subset. A later analysis found that most CMV-associated TCR beta chains appeared HLA-restricted, with HLA associations seemingly driven largely by CMV exposure. A cluster of highly shared sequence variants was judged likely to be a technical artifact of the sequencing pipeline. Most TCR sequences were observed very rarely across donors, whereas some public TCRs were present in many individuals.

Taken from cysteine to phenylalanine, the CDR3 has 16 residues. Here the CDR3 DNA is all that survives: 48 bases in frame from base 1. The junction shows trimming of 0 bases on V and 4 bases on J, plus 13 bases between the germline ends. From the germline V gene, CDR1 is SGHDN and CDR2 is FVKESK. In total, 500 to 700 healthy bone marrow donors made up the cohort. All cohort members were sampled while nominally healthy, although unrecorded immune exposures were likely present. The donor was CMV seropositive and belonged to the group of a few hundred seropositive cohort members. Each donor provided a peripheral blood sample, and peripheral blood mononuclear cells were used for TCR beta sequencing. Genomic DNA extraction from the blood cell samples was performed with the Qiagen DNeasy Blood Extraction Kit. The library was built by means of the immunoSEQ multiplex PCR assay. The multiplex PCR relied on a mix of 60 forward primers for TCR Vbeta segments and 13 reverse primers for TCR Jbeta segments. A multiplex PCR assay on genomic DNA amplified the CDR3 region of rearranged TCR beta genes. The Illumina HiSeq System was used to sequence the amplified TCR beta libraries as 87-base-pair reads. Per the authors' processing: In a later analysis, some 80 million unique TCR beta chains were counted across the roughly 700 repertoires, and roughly 11 million of these chains were shared by at least two donors. A nearest-neighbor algorithm error-corrected the raw reads and collapsed the reads into unique sequences, merging closely related sequences to remove PCR and sequencing errors. V, D and J gene segments were assigned by aligning CDR3 sequences to IMGT reference sequences. Each retained sequence needed at least a six-nucleotide match to both a V gene segment and a J gene segment. A rearrangement was called productive if the CDR3 had no stop codons and remained in frame with V and J, and every other rearrangement was called non-productive. CDR3 was defined according to IMGT convention as the region running from the second conserved V-encoded cysteine to the conserved J-encoded phenylalanine. The earlier analysis of some 540 of the donors excluded any sequence lacking an unambiguous match to a single V gene segment. In an earlier analysis of 587 of the donors, a V segment was called functional when productive rearrangements were above 56.7%, and segregating when the standard deviation between donors exceeded 5%. A statistical classification framework was built to diagnose cytomegalovirus status from the catalog of TCR beta chain sequences. In a later analysis, V and J genes were assigned by comparing TCR nucleotide sequences against IMGT/GENE-DB human TR gene sequences. In a later analysis, CDR3 sequences and most-parsimonious VDJ recombination scenarios were assigned using the TCRdist pipeline. In a later analysis, each TCR beta chain was defined by its CDR3 amino acid sequence together with its V-gene family, and reads lacking a unique V-gene family were excluded. As a way to deal with suspected cross-contamination and a sequencing artifact, a later analysis dropped more than 500 nucleotide sequences that were highly shared and had low generation probability. A later analysis calculated a clonal expansion index for each public chain from normalized within-repertoire ranks of inferred template counts. Generation probabilities in a later analysis came from a VDJ recombination model fitted to out-of-frame rearrangements, and those results were checked against IGoR. In a later analysis, hypergeometric tests were used to score TCR-TCR, TCR-HLA and TCR-CMV co-occurrence, with a repertoire-size bias correction applied to TCR pairs. In a later analysis, false discovery rates were estimated by permuting HLA or CMV assignments 20 times. A later analysis grouped co-occurring TCRs with DBSCAN, adding TCRdist sequence similarity when clustering within HLA-allele-positive subsets. For co-occurrence clustering, repertoires with fewer than 30,000 or more than 120,000 public chains were excluded, along with roughly 5 repertoires with anomalous nucleotide sharing. TCRdb holds this immuneACCESS table with in-frame rearrangements only. Some clones are missing; in checked studies, unresolved V genes explain under half, and the rest has no known cause. The V and J calls and the clone size are those of that table, but D and trimming were determined from the DNA. Across this sample there are some 150,000 clones, with 79% seen only once. The ten largest clones capture about 6.7% of the sample.

The rearranged chain carries TRBV14 and TRBJ2-1; a weak D assignment points to TRBD2 (6 bases agree). This TCR came from a man aged 50-59 years in good health and CMV-seropositive. The sample consisted of PBMCs. The CDR3 corresponds to CASSQDRGWLYNEQFF. At the DNA level, the sequence is TGTGCCAGCAGCCAAGACCGGGGGTGGCTTTACAATGAGCAGTTCTTC.